The 27 T cell receptor beta chains given below trace back to one sample, sequenced in a study of identical twins. TCRdb redid the calling of the 5' RACE reads with MiXCR, one entry per CDR3 protein. This sample yields 1.5 million to 2 million distinct CDR3 sequences, of which less than 40% are seen a single time; over 0.25% belongs to the top ten. The material sequenced was cord blood. These receptor sequences come from a newborn girl in good health.

Only a few counts were recorded for this clonotype. The chain uses TRBV28 and TRBJ1-4, with a possible D match to TRBD1 (6 bases). The germline V gene has CDR1 MDHEN and CDR2 SYDVKM. V dropped 5 bases and J dropped 8 bases, with 21 bases sitting between them. This CDR3 contains 16 residues. The CDR3 nucleotides read TGTGCCAGCAGTACACAGGGACGCCTGGGTTACGAAAAACTGTTTTTT. It yields the protein CASSTQGRLGYEKLFF.

The sample holds many counts of this clonotype. The chain combines TRBV10-3 with TRBJ2-3; 8 bases map to TRBD2. Germline lookup yields CDR1 ENHRY and CDR2 SYGVKD. Germline trimming cut 6 bases from V and 2 bases from J; bases unmatched to any gene: 4. The CDR3 is 14 amino acids. CDR3 residues: CAIRAGANTDTQYF. In DNA, the CDR3 is TGTGCCATCAGAGCGGGGGCCAACACAGATACGCAGTATTTT.

The rearrangement uses TRBV9 and TRBJ2-1; TRBD2 is a possible D gene (6 bases). CDR3 length equals 16 residues. Trimming removed 0 bases at V and 10 bases at J, with 20 bases between. CDR1 is SGDLS and CDR2 is YYNGEE in the germline V gene. The CDR3: CASSVGAGKLPYEQFF. The CDR3, as DNA: TGTGCCAGCAGCGTAGGGGCGGGAAAGCTACCCTACGAGCAGTTCTTC.

The V and J genes are TRBV18 and TRBJ2-7, with 7 bases aligning to TRBD2. CDR1 is KGHSH, CDR2 LQKENI, per germline. The CDR3 sequence is 12 residues long. Losses at the gene ends were 6 bases for V and 4 bases for J; bases not matched to a gene: 3. The CDR3 protein is CASSPREYEQYF. CDR3 nucleotide sequence: TGTGCCAGCTCCCCGCGGGAGTACGAGCAGTACTTC.

In the case of this clonotype: At one boundary the junction diverges from the germline segment, which might be a read error. The genes are TRBV12-3 or TRBV12-4 and TRBJ1-6; 7 bases line up with TRBD1. CDR3 size: 17 residues. The CDR3 sequence is CVSSSPGQSSYNSPLHF. CDR3 bases: TGTGTCAGCAGCTCTCCGGGACAGAGCTCCTATAATTCACCCCTCCACTTT.

The CDR3, as DNA: TGCAGTGCTCGTTCAGGGAGGGGGGCTGAAGCTTTCTTT. This encodes CSARSGRGAEAFF. The chain has TRBV20-1 and TRBJ1-1; a weak D match, TRBD1 (6 bases). Trimming took 5 bases from V and 6 from J, leaving 16 bases between them. CDR1 is DFQATT, CDR2 SNEGSKA, per germline (reference sequence). The CDR3 has 13 residues.

This clonotype was seen just once. The chain is built from TRBV30 and TRBJ2-3; possibly TRBD1 or TRBD2 for D (5 bases each). The CDR3 covers 13 residues. Germline V lookup: CDR1 GTSNPN, CDR2 SVGIG (reference sequence). The V end was cut by 2 bases, the J end by 7 bases, with 13 bases between. As DNA, the CDR3 is TGTGCCTGGAGTCGGGGCAGGGCGTATACGCAGTATTTT. Protein product: CAWSRGRAYTQYF.

Details on this clonotype: A much larger clone sits a single nucleotide away, making a read error possible. The chain links TRBV10-3 to TRBJ2-3; TRBD2 matches 7 bases. The CDR3 is 18 amino acids. The V gene's germline CDR1 is ENHRY and CDR2 SYGVKD. V was clipped by 0 bases and J by 1 base; unmatched bases: 10. The DNA for the CDR3 is TGTGCCATCAGTGAGTCGATTGCACTAGCGCTCGGCACAGATACGCAGTATTTT. This gives the protein CAISESIALALGTDTQYF.

Notes on this clonotype: A read error may explain this, as a much larger clone is one base away. This chain links TRBV28 with TRBJ2-1, with TRBD2 identical over 9 bases. The CDR3 consists of 16 residues. Germline lookup yields CDR1 MDHEN and CDR2 SYDVKM. CDR3 nucleotide sequence: TGTGCCAGCGGTTTTGGTCTCCGGCTAGCGGGGATTGAGCAGTTCTTC. It translates to CASGFGLRLAGIEQFF.

The rearrangement uses TRBV7-7 and TRBJ2-3, with 11 bases identical to TRBD2. Trimming at V came to 3 bases and at J to 6 bases, leaving 11 bases not matched to a gene. This CDR3 spans 17 amino acids. The germline V gene encodes CDR1 SSHAT and CDR2 FNYEAQ (reference sequence). CDR3 sequence reads: CASSLGSIAGGRDTQYF. DNA for the CDR3: TGTGCCAGCAGCTTGGGCTCCATAGCGGGGGGGCGGGATACGCAGTATTTT.

The chain has TRBV20-1 and TRBJ1-4; 7 nucleotides align to TRBD1. Trimming took 6 bases from V and 5 from J; bases not matched to a gene: 6. Germline V gives CDR1 DFQATT, CDR2 SNEGSKA (reference sequence). CDR3 length: 13 amino acids. CDR3 sequence reads: CSAGWDRNEKLFF. CDR3 coding DNA: TGCAGTGCAGGGTGGGACAGAAATGAAAAACTGTTTTTT.

This clonotype was found many times. The chain uses TRBV3-1 and TRBJ1-2, with D unclear. Germline V gene data show CDR1 as LGHDT and CDR2 as YNNKEL (reference sequence). The CDR3 runs to 15 residues. Trimming removed 3 bases at V and 2 bases at J, with 13 bases between. The CDR3 coding sequence is TGTGCCAGCAGCCATTCTCAGGACGGAAACTATGGCTACACCTTC. As protein: CASSHSQDGNYGYTF.

The chain has TRBV20-1 and TRBJ2-7; 11 positions match TRBD2. The length of the CDR3 is 15 residues. V trimming: 2 bases; J trimming: 1 base; junction bases outside the gene matches: 4. CDR1 is DFQATT, CDR2 SNEGSKA, per germline (reference sequence). CDR3 nucleotides: TGCAGTGCTAGACCCCCTAGCGGGAGGTCCTACGAGCAGTACTTC. Translation gives CSARPPSGRSYEQYF.

This clonotype showed up just a few times. This chain links TRBV12-3 or TRBV12-4 with TRBJ1-2; no definite D call. With 6 bases removed from V and 4 bases from J, the gap between germline ends came to 15 bases. CDR3 size: 14 residues. CDR3 region: CASSPGPDGYGYTF. CDR3 bases: TGTGCCAGCAGCCCCGGCCCCGATGGCTATGGCTACACCTTC.

The CDR3 here is CSARGPRTGQPQHF. CDR3 nucleotides: TGCAGTGCTAGAGGCCCTCGGACAGGCCAGCCCCAGCATTTT. The chain combines TRBV20-1 with TRBJ1-5; 7 bases match TRBD1. In germline, CDR1 is DFQATT, CDR2 SNEGSKA (reference sequence). Trimming cost V 1 base and J 7 bases; bases outside gene matches: 7. This CDR3 has 14 amino acids.

Points on this clonotype: A much larger clone lies a single base off, so this may be a read error. V and J are TRBV7-8 and TRBJ1-2; TRBD1 is a possible D gene (6 bases). CDR3 size: 13 residues. Per the germline V gene, CDR1 is SGHVS and CDR2 is FQNEAQ. The CDR3 reads CAGSLGGEYGYTF. The CDR3 DNA reads TGTGCCGGCAGCTTAGGGGGAGAATATGGCTACACCTTC.

Only a few counts were recorded for this clonotype. V gene TRBV6-6 combines with J gene TRBJ2-3; 8 positions match TRBD1. J was trimmed by 1 base and V by 7 bases; bases with no gene match: 10. Looked up from germline, CDR1 is MNHNY and CDR2 is SVGAGI (reference sequence). The CDR3 totals 16 residues. The CDR3 bases are TGTGCCAGCACTCCCTTGTCGGACAGGGGCACAGATACGCAGTATTTT. Its protein is CASTPLSDRGTDTQYF.

This clonotype was detected a few times. The V gene is TRBV6-5, the J gene TRBJ1-5; D is unresolved. Germline CDR1 and CDR2: MNHEY and SVGAGI. The length of the CDR3 is 15 residues. V was trimmed by 10 bases and J by 1 base, leaving 17 bases between them. The CDR3 DNA sequence: TGTGCCACCTCGGTGGTAGTGGGGAGCAATCAGCCCCAGCATTTT. Translating gives CATSVVVGSNQPQHF.

The CDR3 protein is CATRAGTSVSDTQYF. The CDR3 DNA reads as TGTGCCACAAGAGCCGGGACTAGCGTGAGTGATACGCAGTATTTT. The chain couples TRBV24-1 to TRBJ2-3, with 10 positions matching TRBD2. CDR3 length: 15 amino acids. In germline, CDR1 is KGHDR, CDR2 SFDVKD. V was pared by 10 bases and J by 6 bases, with 12 bases of the junction left unmatched.

The CDR3 nucleotides are TGCGCCAGCAGCCTTCGACCGGGACAGGGAGGTGGCGAGCAGTTCTTC. Translating it yields CASSLRPGQGGGEQFF. This chain uses TRBV5-1 with TRBJ2-1; 9 bases are a match to TRBD1. This CDR3 spans 16 amino acids. V trimming: 4 bases; J trimming: 10 bases; junction bases outside the gene matches: 15. Looked up from germline, CDR1 is SGHRS and CDR2 is YFSETQ.

Comments on this clonotype: Possible read error: a much larger clone is one base away. The genes are TRBV29-1 and TRBJ2-5, with 14 bases identical to TRBD2. This CDR3 is 17 amino acids long. With V trimmed by 8 bases and J by 2 bases, 13 bases remained unmatched. From germline, CDR1 is SQVTM and CDR2 ANQGSEA. The CDR3 nucleotides are TGCAGCATTGCCCGACTAGCGGGAGGGGGACTTCAAGAGACCCAGTACTTC. Its translation is CSIARLAGGGLQETQYF.

This clonotype has just a few counts. V is TRBV12-5 and J is TRBJ2-4; D is undetermined. In germline, CDR1 is LGHNT, CDR2 FRNRAP. The CDR3 consists of 21 residues. Trimming removed 4 bases at V and 0 bases at J, with 28 bases between. This CDR3 is CASGSGTIGDTATRAKNIQYF. The CDR3 DNA sequence: TGTGCTAGTGGTTCTGGTACCATAGGCGACACAGCCACTCGAGCCAAAAACATTCAGTACTTC. Full variable domain (remainder filled in from reference TRBV12-5 and TRBJ2-4): DARVTQTPRHKVTEMGQEVTMRCQPILGHNTVFWYRQTMMQGLELLAYFRNRAPLDDSGMPKDRFSAEMPDATLATLKIQPSEPRDSAVYFCASGSGTIGDTATRAKNIQYFGAGTRLSVL.

Only a few counts were recorded for this clonotype. The chain couples TRBV7-9 to TRBJ2-1; the D call may be TRBD1 or TRBD2 (5 bases each). V lost 5 bases, J lost 6 bases, and 17 bases lay in between. This CDR3 has 15 residues. Germline V gene data show CDR1 as SEHNR and CDR2 as FQNEAQ (reference sequence). CDR3 DNA: TGTGCCAGCAGCAAGAAGAGGGGTATCACCAATGAGCAGTTCTTC. Residues: CASSKKRGITNEQFF.

The chain combines TRBV6-1 with TRBJ1-2; D is undetermined. Germline V CDR1 and CDR2: MNHNS, SASEGT. The CDR3 spans 16 residues. Trimming cost V 0 bases and J 4 bases, with 15 bases left between them. The CDR3, as DNA: TGTGCCAGCAGTGAAGCGCGATTAACGGGATCCTATGGCTACACCTTC. Translated: CASSEARLTGSYGYTF.

The chain is built from TRBV2 and TRBJ1-1; D gene unclear. CDR1 SNHLY and CDR2 FYNNEI come from the germline V gene. The CDR3 consists of 14 residues. Trimming took 6 bases from V and 5 from J, leaving 16 bases between them. The chain's CDR3 is CASRQTPSGTEAFF. The CDR3 DNA is TGTGCCAGCAGGCAGACTCCTTCGGGGACTGAAGCTTTCTTT.

V is TRBV28 and J is TRBJ2-1; no reliable D call. Germline V CDR1 and CDR2: MDHEN, SYDVKM. Trimming took 3 bases from V and 0 from J, leaving 18 bases between them. The CDR3 covers 18 residues. CDR3 DNA: TGTGCCAGCAGTTTTCCCCGATTAAACTCCGTCTCCTACAATGAGCAGTTCTTC. This sequence encodes CASSFPRLNSVSYNEQFF.

At least ten counts were recorded for this clonotype. The chain carries TRBV2 and TRBJ1-5, with D possibly being TRBD1 (5 bases). CDR1 is SNHLY, CDR2 FYNNEI, per germline. V lost 5 bases, J lost 6 bases, and 11 bases lay in between. This CDR3 has 13 amino acids. CDR3 amino acids: CASSPGGGQPQHF. Written as DNA, the CDR3 is TGTGCCAGCAGTCCCGGCGGGGGTCAGCCCCAGCATTTT.